This paragraph covers one T cell receptor (beta chain) sequence. Its antigen is undetermined. The data were obtained in a study of OX40 agonist ivuxolimab in advanced cancers. Study at large: Patients were dosed intravenously with ivuxolimab at 0.01 to 10 mg/kg every 2 weeks. The study's findings and limits: It was not determined which antigens were specifically recognized by the peripheral T cells that had undergone clonal expansion.

Produced via immunoSEQ multiplex PCR; TCRdb's table is partial and in-frame only. This table has tens of thousands of clones, 80% to 85% appearing once. The CDR3 consists of 15 residues. Germline V CDR1 and CDR2: MNHNS, SASEGT. The V and J ends lost 1 base and 4 bases, in that order; junction bases with no gene match: 6. Sequenced here: CD4+ or CD8+ T cells sorted from blood, sampled in a trial of the OX40 agonist ivuxolimab. The TCR comes from an adult with an advanced solid tumor such as melanoma, head and neck, liver or kidney cancer. The rearrangement links TRBV6-1 to TRBJ1-2; 7 positions match TRBD1. CDR3 loop: CASSEGQGPSYGYTF. CDR3 nucleotides: TGTGCCAGCAGTGAAGGACAGGGTCCCTCCTATGGCTACACCTTC.